This T cell receptor (beta chain) was recorded in a study of T cells in Graves' hyperthyroidism and ophthalmopathy. The CDR3 regions of TCR beta were amplified from RNA transcripts. The TCR CDR3 first-round RT-PCR relied on the HTBI primer set. MiXCR, run by TCRdb on the multiplex PCR reads, gives a single entry per CDR3 protein. The table lists around 400,000 distinct CDR3 sequences, about 25% of them singletons. General observations from the study: Most thyroid-expanded clonotypes above 0.001 were also found in blood. It was a median roughly 6.5 months before onset that the model predicted ophthalmopathy.

This clonotype was detected ten times or more. The antigen remains unidentified. Researchers defined stable Graves' hyperthyroidism as no ophthalmopathy progression within 18 months. The source of this sequence is a man aged 50 or older with Graves' hyperthyroidism. Sequencing was done on a sample of blood.

CDR3: CATKRDPTYNEQFF. CDR3 sequence (DNA): TGTGCCACCAAGCGGGACCCTACCTACAATGAGCAGTTCTTC. The chain links TRBV28 to TRBJ2-1; TRBD2 matches 7 bases. The germline V gene has CDR1 MDHEN and CDR2 SYDVKM. This CDR3 is built from 14 residues. V lost 10 bases and J lost 2; bases outside the gene matches: 8.